A single sample is the source of the 30 T cell receptor beta chains below, sequenced in a study of T cell responses to AZD1222 COVID-19 vaccine. TCRdb's copy holds only in-frame clones and misses some; the assay was immunoSEQ multiplex PCR. The sample contains about 140,000 clones, about 87% of which appear only once. The sequencing here drew on peripheral blood, taken on day 0 of AZD1222 vaccination. These receptors were collected from an adult in good health.

The chain joins TRBV2 to TRBJ2-7; the D gene could be TRBD1 or TRBD2 (5 bases each). V was pared by 1 base and J by 3 bases, with 16 bases between. The CDR3 consists of 16 residues. CDR1 is SNHLY, CDR2 FYNNEI, per germline. The CDR3 is CASSEEVGDPLYEQYF. The CDR3 nucleotides read TGTGCCAGCAGTGAAGAGGTAGGGGACCCTCTCTACGAGCAGTACTTC.

The chain joins TRBV4-1 to TRBJ2-7, with 14 bases identical to TRBD2. The germline gives CDR1 MGHRA, CDR2 YSYEKL. Trimming took 3 bases from V and 5 from J; bases not matched to a gene: 9. The CDR3 is made up of 17 amino acids. Here the CDR3 DNA reads TGCGCCAGCAGCCACCAAAAGCCGGGACTAGCGGGAGACGAGCAGTACTTC. Translation gives CASSHQKPGLAGDEQYF.

V and J are TRBV10-1 and TRBJ2-5, with 7 bases identical to TRBD1. In germline, CDR1 is WNHNN, CDR2 SYGVQD (reference sequence). This CDR3 is built from 12 residues. With V trimmed by 9 bases and J by 5 bases, 6 bases remained unmatched. The CDR3 loop reads CARTGPGETQYF. CDR3 sequence (DNA): TGCGCCAGGACAGGGCCGGGGGAGACCCAGTACTTC.

The rearrangement uses TRBV7-8 and TRBJ1-6; D gene uncertain. The germline V gene encodes CDR1 SGHVS and CDR2 FQNEAQ. The CDR3 loop spans 13 amino acids. Trimming cost V 10 bases and J 0 bases, with 7 bases left between them. The CDR3 DNA is TGTGCCACCGGCGTCTCCTATAATTCACCCCTCCACTTT. Protein: CATGVSYNSPLHF.

The gene calls are TRBV20-1 and TRBJ1-1; TRBD1 might be the D (5 bases). CDR3 size: 14 residues. V shed 3 bases and J shed 1 base, with 12 bases lying between them. Per germline, CDR1 DFQATT and CDR2 SNEGSKA (reference sequence). The chain's CDR3 is CSASPGTPNTEAFF. CDR3 nucleotides: TGCAGTGCTAGTCCCGGGACCCCGAACACTGAAGCTTTCTTT.

The V gene is TRBV6-5, the J gene TRBJ1-6, with D unresolved. This CDR3 contains 14 residues. Trimming stripped 0 bases from V and 13 bases from J, with 13 bases between. The germline V gene has CDR1 MNHEY and CDR2 SVGAGI. The CDR3 DNA reads TGTGCCAGCAGTTACTCGAGTGTCCCTTGGCCCCTCCACTTT. It specifies CASSYSSVPWPLHF.

V and J are TRBV9 and TRBJ1-6; D is undetermined. This CDR3 has 15 residues. The germline V gene has CDR1 SGDLS and CDR2 YYNGEE. Trimming took 3 bases from V and 0 from J, leaving 7 bases between them. CDR3 sequence (DNA): TGTGCCAGCAGCGCCCAGAGCTCCTATAATTCACCCCTCCACTTT. This codes for CASSAQSSYNSPLHF.

The sample holds one count of this clone. The chain recombines TRBV4-3 with TRBJ2-2; 9 bases are shared with TRBD1. Germline lookup yields CDR1 LGHNA and CDR2 YSLEER. The CDR3 runs 14 residues. Losses at the gene ends were 5 bases for V and 3 bases for J; bases not matched to a gene: 1. The CDR3 bases are TGCGCCAGCAGCAGGGACAGGGACACCGGGGAGCTGTTTTTT. Amino acids: CASSRDRDTGELFF.

This clone occurred once. The chain joins TRBV3-1 (or the pseudogene TRBV3-2) to TRBJ1-1; no clear D gene. CDR1 and CDR2 from the germline V gene are LGHDT and YNNKEL (reference sequence). V dropped 8 bases and J dropped 4 bases, with 20 bases sitting between them. CDR3 length: 15 amino acids. The CDR3 region is CASQSDLHGITEAFF. The DNA of the CDR3 is TGTGCCAGCCAATCAGACCTCCATGGGATCACTGAAGCTTTCTTT.

The chain employs TRBV4-1 and TRBJ1-5; D is unclear. Germline loops: CDR1 MGHRA, CDR2 YSYEKL. The CDR3 covers 17 residues. V lost 0 bases and J 0 bases, leaving 12 bases between the germline ends. The CDR3 reads CASSQEGAENSNQPQHF. CDR3 in DNA: TGCGCCAGCAGCCAAGAAGGCGCAGAAAATAGCAATCAGCCCCAGCATTTT.

This clone appeared once. The chain employs TRBV4-3 and TRBJ2-7, with D hard to call. Deletions cut 1 base from V and 3 bases from J, with 13 bases between. Germline V gene sequence: CDR1 LGHNA, CDR2 YSLEER. The CDR3 runs to 15 residues. The CDR3 protein is CASSQGVVGIYEQYF. DNA for the CDR3: TGCGCCAGCAGCCAAGGGGTAGTGGGAATCTACGAGCAGTACTTC.

This clone was picked up one time. V is TRBV27 and J is TRBJ1-5; TRBD1 might be the D (5 bases). V was shortened by 7 bases and J by 9 bases, with 10 bases between the two germline ends. The CDR3 is made up of 11 amino acids. Germline values: CDR1 MNHEY, CDR2 SMNVEV (reference sequence). CDR3 DNA: TGTGCCAGCATGGGGGTGGGGCCCCAGCATTTT. Its translation is CASMGVGPQHF.

This clone was found many times. The gene calls are TRBV30 and TRBJ1-6; 8 nucleotides align to TRBD1. The CDR3 is 15 residues long. The V and J ends lost 2 bases and 8 bases, in that order; junction bases with no gene match: 8. Germline CDR1 and CDR2: GTSNPN and SVGIG (reference sequence). The CDR3 sequence is CAWSSTGQEYSPLHF. Written as DNA, the CDR3 is TGTGCCTGGAGTTCTACGGGACAGGAATATTCACCCCTCCACTTT.

The chain has TRBV5-4 and TRBJ2-5, with 15 bases lining up with TRBD2. The CDR3 is 16 amino acids. J gave up 4 bases and V 4 bases, and 5 bases lay outside the gene matches. The germline V gene encodes CDR1 SGHNT and CDR2 YYREEE (reference sequence). CDR3 region: CASSPGGLAGGETQYF. CDR3 nucleotide sequence: TGTGCCAGCAGCCCCGGGGGACTAGCGGGAGGAGAGACCCAGTACTTC.

This chain connects TRBV7-2 to TRBJ2-2, with TRBD1 matching 7 bases. Germline trimming cut 2 bases from V and 8 bases from J; bases unmatched to any gene: 5. There are 14 residues in the CDR3. Germline CDR1 is SGHTA and CDR2 is FQGNSA. The CDR3 nucleotides are TGTGCCAGCAGCTTACAACAGGGGCTAGGGGAGCTGTTTTTT. Translating gives CASSLQQGLGELFF.

V gene TRBV7-2 combines with J gene TRBJ2-7; 7 positions agree with TRBD1. The germline gives CDR1 SGHTA, CDR2 FQGNSA. With V trimmed by 4 bases and J by 2 bases, 5 bases remained unmatched. The CDR3 is 14 amino acids. The CDR3: CASSYGQVAYEQYF. CDR3 nucleotide sequence: TGTGCCAGCAGCTACGGACAGGTGGCCTACGAGCAGTACTTC.

The rearrangement links TRBV28 to TRBJ1-2; possibly TRBD1 for D (6 bases). Germline CDR1 and CDR2: MDHEN and SYDVKM. The V end lost 6 bases, the J end lost 1 base, and 9 bases lay between the germline ends. CDR3 length: 13 amino acids. For the CDR3, the DNA is TGTGCCAGCAGGAGGGGGTATAACTATGGCTACACCTTC. The encoded protein is CASRRGYNYGYTF.

V and J are TRBV29-1 and TRBJ2-2, with D possibly TRBD1 on 7 matching bases. This CDR3 is built from 18 residues. Trimming took off 0 bases at V and 0 bases at J, with 17 bases between the two ends. Per the germline V gene, CDR1 is SQVTM and CDR2 is ANQGSEA. The CDR3 spells CSVEDRGTENANTGELFF. In nucleotides, the CDR3 is TGCAGCGTTGAAGATCGCGGGACAGAGAACGCGAACACCGGGGAGCTGTTTTTT.

V is TRBV18 and J is TRBJ2-1, with D perhaps matching TRBD1 or TRBD2 (5 bases each). The CDR3 is made up of 16 amino acids. Trimming shortened V by 4 bases and J by 2 bases, and 15 bases separated the two germline ends. Germline V gene sequence: CDR1 KGHSH, CDR2 LQKENI. DNA of the CDR3: TGTGCCAGCTCACTAGGAGCCGGGACCCCCTACAATGAGCAGTTCTTC. It encodes CASSLGAGTPYNEQFF.

The V and J genes are TRBV7-2 and TRBJ2-5; D gene ambiguous. CDR3 size: 15 residues. CDR1 SGHTA and CDR2 FQGNSA come from the germline V gene. The V and J ends lost 1 base and 5 bases respectively, with 14 bases between them. The DNA of the CDR3 is TGTGCCAGCAGCTTAGACCCGGCAATCCGGGAGACCCAGTACTTC. The encoded protein is CASSLDPAIRETQYF.

The chain employs TRBV11-2 and TRBJ1-1; D remains unclear. The germline gives CDR1 SGHAT, CDR2 FQNNGV. The CDR3 contains 13 residues. The V end was cut by 3 bases, the J end by 6 bases, with 11 bases between. Here the CDR3 DNA reads TGTGCCAGCAGCTTGGGTGGGTTCGCTGAAGCTTTCTTT. This encodes CASSLGGFAEAFF.

This chain links TRBV27 with TRBJ1-2, with 7 bases identical to TRBD1. Germline V gives CDR1 MNHEY, CDR2 SMNVEV (reference sequence). V lost 2 bases, J lost 4 bases, and 4 bases stayed unmatched. The CDR3 contains 14 residues. The CDR3: CASSLLGTAYGYTF. The CDR3 region has the DNA TGTGCCAGCAGTTTACTCGGGACAGCCTATGGCTACACCTTC.

The sample holds one count of this clone. The rearrangement uses TRBV11-3 and TRBJ2-2; TRBD1 matches at 12 bases. The V gene's germline CDR1 is SGHNT and CDR2 YENEEA. Trimming removed 5 bases from V and 3 bases from J; junction bases left unmatched: 16. The CDR3 has 20 amino acids. CDR3 nucleotides: TGTGCCAGCAGCCGGGGTCCGGGACAGGGGGCGCTTAGGTACACCGGGGAGCTGTTTTTT. This sequence encodes CASSRGPGQGALRYTGELFF. Supplemented by reference TRBV11-3 and TRBJ2-2, the full variable domain reads EAGVVQSPRYKIIEKKQPVAFWCNPISGHNTLYWYLQNLGQGPELLIRYENEEAVDDSQLPKDRFSAERLKGVDSTLKIQPAELGDSAVYLCASSRGPGQGALRYTGELFFGEGSRLTVL.

V usage is TRBV18 and J usage is TRBJ1-2; no reliable D call. The CDR3 is 12 amino acids. CDR1 and CDR2 (germline): KGHSH, LQKENI. V shed 3 bases and J shed 8 bases, with 10 bases lying between them. CDR3 nucleotide sequence: TGTGCCAGCTCACCGGGAACGTGGGGCTACACCTTC. Translation gives CASSPGTWGYTF.

The gene calls are TRBV28 and TRBJ2-7, with 9 bases lining up with TRBD1. This CDR3 is built from 15 residues. Germline CDR1 MDHEN, CDR2 SYDVKM. V shed 6 bases and J 1 base; nucleotides not matched to a gene: 7. This CDR3 reads CASRKDRGGSYEQYF. CDR3 bases: TGTGCCAGCAGGAAGGACAGGGGAGGGTCCTACGAGCAGTACTTC.

The V gene is TRBV9, the J gene TRBJ2-7, with 11 bases matching TRBD2. With 0 bases clipped from V and 7 bases from J, the junction kept 6 bases outside the gene matches. Germline V gene lookup returns CDR1 SGDLS and CDR2 YYNGEE. This CDR3 has 15 amino acids. The CDR3 DNA follows: TGTGCCAGCAGCGTAGCGGGACTAGCGGTGGGGGAGCAGTACTTC. As protein: CASSVAGLAVGEQYF.

This chain uses TRBV5-1 with TRBJ2-7; D might be TRBD2 (6 bases). V lost 0 bases and J 3 bases, leaving 16 bases between the germline ends. CDR1 is SGHRS and CDR2 is YFSETQ in the germline V gene. CDR3 length: 16 residues. CDR3 nucleotide sequence: TGCGCCAGCAGCTTGGGGTGGCGGGACGATAACTACGAGCAGTACTTC. It is translated as CASSLGWRDDNYEQYF. The full variable domain, completed using reference TRBV5-1 and TRBJ2-7, is KAGVTQTPRYLIKTRGQQVTLSCSPISGHRSVSWYQQTPGQGLQFLFEYFSETQRNKGNFPGRFSGRQFSNSRSEMNVSTLELGDSALYLCASSLGWRDDNYEQYFGPGTRLTVT.

The chain is built from TRBV9 and TRBJ2-2, with D perhaps TRBD1 or TRBD2 (7 bases each). The germline V gene encodes CDR1 SGDLS and CDR2 YYNGEE. The CDR3 sequence is 17 residues long. V dropped 6 bases and J dropped 3 bases, with 21 bases sitting between them. The CDR3 DNA reads TGTGCCAGCATCCCAGGTAAGCGGGACAGATACACCGGGGAGCTGTTTTTT. Translated: CASIPGKRDRYTGELFF.

The J gene is TRBJ1-6, the V gene TRBV4-1; perhaps TRBD1 as D (6 bases). Trimming cost V 0 bases and J 8 bases, with 14 bases left between them. The CDR3 has 16 amino acids. Looked up from germline, CDR1 is MGHRA and CDR2 is YSYEKL. The CDR3 sequence is CASSQEQGGWDSPLHF. The CDR3 DNA is TGCGCCAGCAGCCAAGAACAAGGGGGTTGGGATTCACCCCTCCACTTT.

The rearrangement uses TRBV11-2 and TRBJ2-3; D is possibly TRBD2 (6 bases). This CDR3 spans 13 amino acids. The V end lost 5 bases, the J end lost 2 bases, and 8 bases lay between the germline ends. Germline V CDR1 and CDR2: SGHAT, FQNNGV. CDR3 amino acids: CASSRRATDTQYF. In DNA, the CDR3 is TGTGCCAGCAGCCGGAGGGCCACAGATACGCAGTATTTT.